Sequencing of this TCR beta chain was carried out in a study of blood T cell repertoires in COVID-19. Turning to the study itself: PBMCs, B-cell-depleted T cells, or T cells provided the cDNA or gDNA that made up the material.

Original processing methods: Reference gene primer amplification in the assay estimated nucleated cell counts. Libraries were prepared by immunoSEQ multiplex PCR; TCRdb keeps only in-frame clonotypes and omits some of them. V, J and clone size reflect that table, while D and trimming were determined from the DNA. The repertoire has approximately 50,000 clones, around nine tenths of them found once; the top ten carry about 3.2%. Germline V gene lookup returns CDR1 SGHKS and CDR2 YYEKEE (reference sequence). The CDR3 extends over 14 amino acids. J lost 5 bases, V lost 0 bases, and 3 bases had no gene match. This clone was seen more than once but under ten times.

What was sequenced was peripheral blood. The receptor was isolated from a human donor in a cohort sampled during active COVID-19. The chain couples TRBV5-5 to TRBJ2-3; 7 nucleotides line up with TRBD1. The CDR3 protein is CASSLEGGEDTQYF. The CDR3 DNA reads as TGTGCCAGCAGCTTGGAAGGGGGCGAAGATACGCAGTATTTT. Complete variable domain (other parts from reference TRBV5-5 and TRBJ2-3): DAGVTQSPTHLIKTRGQQVTLRCSPISGHKSVSWYQQVLGQGPQFIFQYYEKEERGRGNFPDRFSARQFPNYSSELNVNALLLGDSALYLCASSLEGGEDTQYFGPGTRLTVL.